Following are 24 T cell receptor beta chains from one sample sequenced in a study of cytomegalovirus exposure and HLA in healthy donors. A multiplex PCR was run with 60 Vbeta primers and 13 Jbeta primers. The assay was immunoSEQ multiplex PCR, and TCRdb's table has in-frame clones only and misses some. Among roughly 160,000 clones, 70% to 85% were seen once, and the ten largest hold under 2.5%. Sequenced input: PBMCs. The receptor set was obtained from a man aged 35-49 years in good health and CMV-seronegative.

The chain joins TRBV12-5 to TRBJ1-1; D is undetermined. The length of the CDR3 is 13 residues. The V end was cut by 3 bases, the J end by 0 bases, with 5 bases between. Germline lookup yields CDR1 LGHNT and CDR2 FRNRAP. The CDR3 here is CASGFSVNTEAFF. The CDR3 region has the DNA TGTGCTAGTGGTTTTTCAGTGAACACTGAAGCTTTCTTT.

The chain joins TRBV27 to TRBJ2-7, with 11 bases that match TRBD1. This CDR3 contains 14 residues. Germline V gene sequence: CDR1 MNHEY, CDR2 SMNVEV (reference sequence). The junction had 8 bases not matched to a gene; V was cut back by 7 bases and J by 6 bases. CDR3 sequence: CASTPGTGGSEQYF. CDR3 nucleotide sequence: TGTGCCAGCACCCCAGGGACAGGGGGTAGCGAGCAGTACTTC.

The genes are TRBV5-4 and TRBJ2-7, with D possibly TRBD2 on 5 matching bases. The CDR3 runs to 13 residues. The V gene lost 0 bases and the J gene lost 4 bases, with 8 bases spanning the gap. CDR1 and CDR2 from the germline V gene are SGHNT and YYREEE (reference sequence). The CDR3 DNA reads TGTGCCAGCAGCTTGGGCGGCGGGTACGAGCAGTACTTC. Amino acids: CASSLGGGYEQYF.

CDR3 amino acids: CATGVSYEQYF. In nucleotides, the CDR3 is TGTGCCACCGGAGTTTCCTACGAGCAGTACTTC. The rearrangement joins TRBV27 to TRBJ2-7; no definite D call. The CDR3 runs to 11 residues. The V end lost 10 bases, the J end lost 1 base, and 8 bases lay between the germline ends. CDR1 and CDR2 (germline): MNHEY, SMNVEV (reference sequence).

The rearrangement uses TRBV10-1 and TRBJ2-7; 9 bases map to TRBD1. Per germline, CDR1 WNHNN and CDR2 SYGVQD (reference sequence). Trimming removed 0 bases from V and 5 bases from J; junction bases left unmatched: 8. The CDR3 is 16 amino acids. CDR3 loop: CASSESRGQGSHEQYF. Here the CDR3 DNA reads TGCGCCAGCAGTGAGTCGAGGGGACAGGGTAGCCACGAGCAGTACTTC.

The CDR3 DNA is TGTGCCAGCAGCGCCGTTCGAGGGGGGAACACTGAAGCTTTCTTT. Translating it yields CASSAVRGGNTEAFF. This chain connects TRBV7-6 to TRBJ1-1; possibly TRBD1 for D (6 bases). This CDR3 has 15 amino acids. The V and J ends lost 5 bases and 1 base respectively, with 14 bases between them. Germline loops: CDR1 SGHVS, CDR2 FNYEAQ.

The rearrangement links TRBV19 to TRBJ1-3, with D uncertain. The ends were cut back, 7 bases at V and 0 bases at J, with 16 bases in the middle. The CDR3 is made up of 16 amino acids. CDR1 is LNHDA, CDR2 SQIVND, per germline (reference sequence). The CDR3, as DNA: TGTGCCAGTATAAGAACGGGGTACCGCTCTGGAAACACCATATATTTT. It encodes CASIRTGYRSGNTIYF.

This clone appeared a single time. The V call is TRBV4-2, the J call TRBJ2-5, with 12 bases that match TRBD2. Trimming at V came to 3 bases and at J to 3 bases, leaving 8 bases not matched to a gene. This CDR3 comprises 17 residues. Germline CDR1 is LGHNA and CDR2 is YNFKEQ. This CDR3 is CASSHRTSGTPKETQYF. DNA for the CDR3: TGTGCCAGCAGCCATCGGACTAGCGGGACCCCAAAAGAGACCCAGTACTTC.

The V call is TRBV6-5, the J call TRBJ1-1, with a weak D call TRBD1 (6 bases). This CDR3 has 14 residues. CDR1 is MNHEY and CDR2 is SVGAGI in the germline V gene. With 7 bases removed from V and 1 base from J, the gap between germline ends came to 13 bases. In DNA, the CDR3 is TGTGCCAGCACTGCAGGGGCGACGAACACTGAAGCTTTCTTT. This gives the protein CASTAGATNTEAFF.

This chain links TRBV6-1 with TRBJ2-5; weak D call: TRBD1 (6 bases). The CDR3 is 13 residues long. V gave up 11 bases and J gave up 5 bases, with 18 bases separating them. Germline V gene sequence: CDR1 MNHNS, CDR2 SASEGT. The CDR3 nucleotides are TGTGCCGGAGAATTAGGGGGTGGGGAGACCCAGTACTTC. Residues: CAGELGGGETQYF.

This rearrangement joins TRBV7-2 to TRBJ2-1; 9 bases agree with TRBD1. Germline-derived CDR1 and CDR2 are SGHTA and FQGNSA. V was clipped by 5 bases and J by 5 bases; unmatched bases: 4. The CDR3 is 14 amino acids. Written as DNA, the CDR3 is TGTGCCAGCAGCCGGGGACAGGGTAACAATGAGCAGTTCTTC. Translating it yields CASSRGQGNNEQFF.

This clone has just one count. This sequence joins TRBV28 and TRBJ2-7; the D gene is possibly TRBD1 (5 bases). V lost 2 bases and J lost 5, with 7 bases in between. The CDR3 is made up of 12 amino acids. Per the germline V gene, CDR1 is MDHEN and CDR2 is SYDVKM. The chain's CDR3 is CASSLPGNEQYF. CDR3 coding DNA: TGTGCCAGCAGTTTACCAGGGAACGAGCAGTACTTC. Filled out from reference TRBV28 and TRBJ2-7, the complete variable domain reads DVKVTQSSRYLVKRTGEKVFLECVQDMDHENMFWYRQDPGLGLRLIYFSYDVKMKEKGDIPEGYSVSREKKERFSLILESASTNQTSMYLCASSLPGNEQYFGPGTRLTVT.

V is TRBV9 and J is TRBJ2-2, with D possibly TRBD1 on 6 matching bases. V was cut by 6 bases and J by 4 bases, with 19 bases left in between. The CDR3 consists of 16 residues. From germline, CDR1 is SGDLS and CDR2 YYNGEE. CDR3 coding DNA: TGTGCCAGCACTCCCCGAGTGGACAGTCCCACCGGGGAGCTGTTTTTT. As protein: CASTPRVDSPTGELFF.

This clone has a single count. V and J are TRBV28 and TRBJ2-7, with TRBD1 matching over 7 bases. CDR3 length: 14 amino acids. Germline CDR1 MDHEN, CDR2 SYDVKM. The junction had 6 bases not matched to a gene; V was cut back by 4 bases and J by 3 bases. Written as DNA, the CDR3 is TGTGCCAGCAGTTCAGGGGGATCCCGCTACGAGCAGTACTTC. It encodes CASSSGGSRYEQYF.

V gene TRBV28 combines with J gene TRBJ2-5; D perhaps matches TRBD1 (6 bases). With 6 bases removed from V and 5 bases from J, the gap between germline ends came to 13 bases. The CDR3 loop spans 13 amino acids. CDR1 and CDR2 from the germline V gene are MDHEN and SYDVKM. The CDR3 is CASRQQGWETQYF. As DNA, the CDR3 is TGTGCCAGCAGACAACAGGGCTGGGAGACCCAGTACTTC.

This clone was picked up a small number of times. The rearrangement links TRBV13 to TRBJ1-2; 9 nucleotides align to TRBD1. V lost 5 bases to trimming and J lost 2 bases; unmatched junction nucleotides: 3. Germline V CDR1 and CDR2: PRHDT, FYEKMQ (reference sequence). The CDR3 runs to 14 residues. The CDR3 region is CASSLGTGNYGYTF. The CDR3, as DNA: TGTGCCAGCAGCCTCGGGACAGGGAACTATGGCTACACCTTC.

J is TRBJ2-5 and V is TRBV6-1; no clear D. This CDR3 region has 11 residues. CDR1 is MNHNS, CDR2 SASEGT, per germline. The V and J ends lost 8 bases and 3 bases respectively, with 7 bases between them. The CDR3 DNA follows: TGTGCCAGCTCCCTTGAAGAGACCCAGTACTTC. It encodes CASSLEETQYF.

The chain links TRBV2 to TRBJ1-5; TRBD1 matches at 9 bases. The CDR3 is made up of 17 amino acids. V gave up 6 bases and J gave up 0 bases; unmatched junction bases: 9. Germline V gene sequence: CDR1 SNHLY, CDR2 FYNNEI. CDR3 in amino acids: CASRRGDRVYSNQPQHF. The DNA of the CDR3 is TGTGCCAGCAGAAGAGGGGACAGGGTCTATAGCAATCAGCCCCAGCATTTT. The variable domain in full, with the rest retrieved from reference TRBV2 and TRBJ1-5, is EPEVTQTPSHQVTQMGQEVILRCVPISNHLYFYWYRQILGQKVEFLVSFYNNEISEKSEIFDDQFSVERPDGSNFTLKIRSTKLEDSAMYFCASRRGDRVYSNQPQHFGDGTRLSIL.

The rearrangement joins TRBV6-5 to TRBJ1-2; 7 bases match TRBD1. In germline, CDR1 is MNHEY, CDR2 SVGAGI. V shed 5 bases, J shed 5 bases, and the junction held 5 bases outside the gene matches. The CDR3 runs 13 residues. CDR3 loop: CASSEARGYGYTF. CDR3 DNA: TGTGCCAGCAGTGAAGCCAGGGGGTATGGCTACACCTTC.

The chain is built from TRBV4-2 and TRBJ1-4, with D hard to call. CDR3 length: 15 residues. V lost 1 base and J 2 bases, leaving 8 bases between the germline ends. In germline, CDR1 is LGHNA, CDR2 YNFKEQ. The CDR3 sequence: CASSQVGGTNEKLFF. The CDR3 region has the DNA TGTGCCAGCAGCCAAGTTGGAGGGACTAATGAAAAACTGTTTTTT.

The V and J genes are TRBV28 and TRBJ2-7, with 8 nucleotides matching TRBD2. Germline lookup yields CDR1 MDHEN and CDR2 SYDVKM. V lost 3 bases, J lost 0 bases, and 4 bases stayed unmatched. The CDR3 length is 15 residues. The CDR3 spells CASSFPGGPSYEQYF. In nucleotides, the CDR3 is TGTGCCAGCAGTTTCCCGGGAGGGCCCTCCTACGAGCAGTACTTC.

The chain recombines TRBV20-1 with TRBJ2-7; the D gene is possibly TRBD1 (5 bases). CDR1 DFQATT and CDR2 SNEGSKA come from the germline V gene (reference sequence). Trimming removed 0 bases from V and 9 bases from J, with 9 bases in between. The CDR3 length is 11 residues. The CDR3 loop reads CSARDRQGQYF. CDR3 nucleotides: TGCAGTGCTAGAGATCGGCAGGGGCAGTACTTC.

Notes on this clone: The junction departs from the called germline gene at one end, perhaps through a read error. The chain couples TRBV5-4 to TRBJ2-4; D might be TRBD1 (5 bases). The V gene's germline CDR1 is SGHNT and CDR2 YYREEE (reference sequence). CDR3 length: 15 amino acids. The CDR3 DNA is TGTGCCAGCAGCTCCATGGGGCTGGGCAAAAACAGTCAGTACTTC. This gives the protein CASSSMGLGKNSQYF. The full variable domain, rest sourced from reference TRBV5-4 and TRBJ2-4, is ETGVTQSPTHLIKTRGQQVTLRCSSQSGHNTVSWYQQALGQGPQFIFQYYREEENGRGNFPPRFSGLQFPNYSSELNVNALELDDSALYLCASSSMGLGKNSQYFGAGTRLSVL.

This chain connects TRBV18 to TRBJ1-1; 8 positions agree with TRBD1. The CDR3 length is 11 residues. The V and J ends lost 2 bases and 10 bases, in that order; junction bases with no gene match: 0. Germline values: CDR1 KGHSH, CDR2 LQKENI. The CDR3 is CASSPDRGAFF. CDR3 in DNA: TGTGCCAGCTCACCAGACAGGGGAGCTTTCTTT.